This entry is about one T cell receptor (beta chain). The entry originates in a study of blood T cell repertoires in COVID-19. Germline CDR1 SGHAT, CDR2 FQNNGV. With V trimmed by 6 bases and J by 7 bases, 14 bases remained unmatched. This CDR3 comprises 15 residues. Sequenced by immunoSEQ multiplex PCR; TCRdb stores in-frame clones only, minus some. The sample has 73,000 or so clones, about 83% seen once. The sequence came from a woman aged 60-75 years with acute or convalescent COVID-19. Material: peripheral blood. The chain combines TRBV11-2 with TRBJ2-7; TRBD2 aligns across 8 bases. The CDR3: CASRGKVAPGGEQYF. The CDR3 nucleotides are TGTGCCAGCAGAGGGAAGGTCGCTCCGGGGGGGGAGCAGTACTTC.